The present entry profiles one T cell receptor (beta chain) with its context. What it recognizes is unknown. Per germline, CDR1 SGHVS and CDR2 FQNEAQ. CDR3 size: 18 residues. The V and J ends lost 5 bases and 5 bases, in that order; junction bases with no gene match: 13. The data originate from a study of T-cell reconstitution after alpha-beta-depleted transplantation in children. Study conclusions and caveats: Several hundred expanded graft clones reportedly were the source of alpha-beta T cells about two months after transplant.

A library of TCRbeta sequences, prepared with unique molecular identifiers, was generated. TCRdb reprocessed the PCR reads via MiXCR and lists one record per CDR3 protein. The sample holds roughly 220,000 distinct CDR3 sequences, roughly 8.1% seen once. The input for sequencing was PBMCs, mostly from graft donor cells, taken 360 days after TCRalphabeta/CD19-depleted stem cell transplant. The source is a male patient between 2 and 10 years old who had a stem cell transplant for acute myeloid leukemia, so the T cells may come from the graft donor. This chain links TRBV7-8 with TRBJ2-3; 13 bases are a match to TRBD2. The CDR3 DNA is TGTGCCAGCAGCGCTCCCACCGGACTAGCGGGAGTCATAGATACGCAGTATTTT. Protein sequence: CASSAPTGLAGVIDTQYF.